These 21 T cell receptor beta chains were all obtained from the same sample, sequenced in a study of shared clonotypes between healthy human individuals. Sequencing was performed with immunoSEQ multiplex PCR; in TCRdb, only in-frame clones are kept and a portion is missing. The sample carries 780,000 or so clones, approximately 77% recorded once. The sequenced material came from memory CD4+ T cells sorted from blood. As to subset: CD45RA-negative fraction. The receptors were gathered from a woman aged 25 to 45 in good health.

The V and J genes are TRBV7-9 and TRBJ1-3, with D possibly TRBD1 on 5 matching bases. This CDR3 region has 16 residues. Germline assignment: CDR1 SEHNR and CDR2 FQNEAQ (reference sequence). Trimming removed 0 bases from V and 0 bases from J, with 9 bases in between. CDR3 DNA sequence: TGTGCCAGCAGCTTAGCGTGGGGGGGCTCTGGAAACACCATATATTTT. Its translation: CASSLAWGGSGNTIYF.

The chain links TRBV19 to TRBJ2-2; TRBD1 aligns across 9 bases. After removal of 7 bases from V and 5 bases from J, the junction contained 5 bases not matched to a gene. Germline V CDR1 and CDR2: LNHDA, SQIVND (reference sequence). The CDR3 sequence is 14 residues long. The CDR3 region has the DNA TGTGCCAGTAACCGACAGGGGGTAACCGGGGAGCTGTTTTTT. It is translated as CASNRQGVTGELFF.

The chain employs TRBV7-9 and TRBJ2-5; D is unclear. Germline V lookup: CDR1 SEHNR, CDR2 FQNEAQ (reference sequence). CDR3 length equals 13 residues. Trimming pared 5 bases from V and 1 base from J, leaving 8 bases between. For the CDR3, the DNA is TGTGCCAGCAGCCCACTTGGCCAAGAGACCCAGTACTTC. Its protein product is CASSPLGQETQYF.

The rearrangement uses TRBV2 and TRBJ2-7; D perhaps matches TRBD2 (5 bases). Germline V gene data show CDR1 as SNHLY and CDR2 as FYNNEI. The CDR3 spans 15 residues. V shed 1 base and J shed 2 bases, with 12 bases lying between them. CDR3 residues: CASSEGRGATYEQYF. CDR3 nucleotide sequence: TGTGCCAGCAGTGAAGGTCGGGGAGCGACCTACGAGCAGTACTTC.

This clone was observed once. The chain joins TRBV7-9 to TRBJ2-1, with TRBD2 matching over 9 bases. CDR1 is SEHNR and CDR2 is FQNEAQ in the germline V gene (reference sequence). CDR3 size: 16 residues. Germline trimming cut 5 bases from V and 0 bases from J; bases unmatched to any gene: 5. CDR3 protein: CASSLVAGVSYNEQFF. CDR3 coding DNA: TGTGCCAGCAGCCTCGTAGCGGGAGTCTCCTACAATGAGCAGTTCTTC.

The chain employs TRBV30 and TRBJ2-7, with 13 bases aligning to TRBD2. V was pared by 5 bases and J by 1 base, with 5 bases of the junction left unmatched. Germline V lookup: CDR1 GTSNPN, CDR2 SVGIG (reference sequence). The CDR3 covers 15 residues. The CDR3 bases are TGTGCCTGGGGACTAGCGGGAGAAGGGTCCTACGAGCAGTACTTC. Translated: CAWGLAGEGSYEQYF. Full variable domain (outside the CDR3, taken from reference TRBV30 and TRBJ2-7): SQTIHQWPATLVQPVGSPLSLECTVEGTSNPNLYWYRQAAGRGLQLLFYSVGIGQISSEVPQNLSASRPQDRQFILSSKKLLLSDSGFYLCAWGLAGEGSYEQYFGPGTRLTVT.

This clone has only a few counts. V gene TRBV6-1 combines with J gene TRBJ2-7; 14 bases align to TRBD2. With V trimmed by 0 bases and J by 5 bases, 3 bases remained unmatched. Germline V lookup: CDR1 MNHNS, CDR2 SASEGT. The CDR3 extends over 16 amino acids. This chain's CDR3 is CASSEAGTSGRNEQYF. CDR3 DNA sequence: TGTGCCAGCAGTGAAGCCGGGACTAGCGGGAGAAACGAGCAGTACTTC.

The chain has TRBV19 and TRBJ2-6, with a possible D match to TRBD2 (6 bases). CDR1 and CDR2 from the germline V gene are LNHDA and SQIVND (reference sequence). V was pared by 7 bases and J by 0 bases, with 19 bases between. The CDR3 spans 18 residues. CDR3 coding DNA: TGTGCCAGTACCCAAGGAGGGGCCTTAAACTCTGGGGCCAACGTCCTGACTTTC. It encodes CASTQGGALNSGANVLTF.

The chain uses TRBV28 and TRBJ2-7, with TRBD2 identical over 7 bases. After removal of 3 bases from V and 2 bases from J, the junction contained 7 bases not matched to a gene. The CDR3 is made up of 15 amino acids. The germline V gene has CDR1 MDHEN and CDR2 SYDVKM. The CDR3 bases are TGTGCCAGCAGTTTCTCTTCGGGGGGTGCCTACGAGCAGTACTTC. Its translation: CASSFSSGGAYEQYF. Supplemented by reference TRBV28 and TRBJ2-7, the full variable domain reads DVKVTQSSRYLVKRTGEKVFLECVQDMDHENMFWYRQDPGLGLRLIYFSYDVKMKEKGDIPEGYSVSREKKERFSLILESASTNQTSMYLCASSFSSGGAYEQYFGPGTRLTVT.

The chain employs TRBV10-1 and TRBJ2-3; 14 bases fit TRBD2. There are 17 residues in the CDR3. J lost 5 bases, V lost 6 bases, and 10 bases had no gene match. The germline gives CDR1 WNHNN, CDR2 SYGVQD (reference sequence). DNA of the CDR3: TGCGCCAGCAGCGAGGGGGGACTAGCGGGAGTGGGAGATACGCAGTATTTT. The encoded protein is CASSEGGLAGVGDTQYF.

This rearrangement joins TRBV18 to TRBJ2-7; TRBD2 agrees at 9 bases. With 3 bases clipped from V and 0 bases from J, the junction kept 9 bases outside the gene matches. The germline gives CDR1 KGHSH, CDR2 LQKENI. The length of the CDR3 is 17 residues. CDR3 loop: CASSPRLASGDSYEQYF. The DNA for the CDR3 is TGTGCCAGCTCACCCCGCTTGGCTAGCGGGGACTCCTACGAGCAGTACTTC.

The gene calls are TRBV27 and TRBJ1-1, with D uncertain. CDR1 is MNHEY and CDR2 is SMNVEV in the germline V gene (reference sequence). V lost 6 bases, J lost 6 bases, and 17 bases lay in between. The CDR3 is made up of 14 amino acids. Here the CDR3 DNA reads TGTGCCAGCAGGGGAGCAGGCGTATTGGCTGAAGCTTTCTTT. Translation: CASRGAGVLAEAFF.

This rearrangement joins TRBV2 to TRBJ2-2; TRBD2 is a possible D gene (5 bases). Germline loops: CDR1 SNHLY, CDR2 FYNNEI. With 7 bases removed from V and 5 bases from J, the gap between germline ends came to 14 bases. CDR3 length: 14 amino acids. CDR3: CASKRTPGTGELFF. DNA for the CDR3: TGTGCCAGCAAAAGGACTCCGGGAACCGGGGAGCTGTTTTTT.

This clone has more than one count but fewer than ten. In DNA form, the CDR3 reads TGTGCCAGCAGCTTTGGACAGGGTGGTGGGCAGTACTTC. It yields the protein CASSFGQGGGQYF. The chain combines TRBV5-4 with TRBJ2-7; 8 bases match TRBD1. Germline values: CDR1 SGHNT, CDR2 YYREEE (reference sequence). This CDR3 comprises 13 residues. V lost 2 bases and J lost 9; bases outside the gene matches: 7.

A remark on this clone: One end of the junction is discordant with germline, which a read error may explain. V is TRBV7-7 and J is TRBJ2-7; 9 bases fit TRBD2. CDR1 and CDR2 from the germline V gene are SSHAT and FNYEAQ (reference sequence). CDR3 length: 14 residues. CDR3 sequence: CASSVAGVGGEQYF. CDR3 nucleotide sequence: TGTGCCAGCAGCGTAGCGGGAGTGGGCGGGGAGCAGTACTTC. Filled out from reference TRBV7-7 and TRBJ2-7, the complete variable domain reads GAGVSQSPRYKVTKRGQDVTLRCDPISSHATLYWYQQALGQGPEFLTYFNYEAQPDKSGLPSDRFSAERPEGSISTLTIQRTEQRDSAMYRCASSVAGVGGEQYFGPGTRLTVT.

J is TRBJ2-1 and V is TRBV4-1; D gene uncertain. CDR1 is MGHRA and CDR2 is YSYEKL in the germline V gene. With 4 bases removed from V and 0 bases from J, the gap between germline ends came to 13 bases. CDR3 length equals 16 residues. CDR3 sequence reads: CASSLPGRSSYNEQFF. The CDR3 coding sequence is TGCGCCAGCAGCCTACCCGGGCGGAGCTCCTACAATGAGCAGTTCTTC.

This clone was seen a few times. The gene calls are TRBV15 and TRBJ2-2, with 7 bases lining up with TRBD2. This CDR3 has 14 residues. The J segment lost 5 bases and the V segment lost 4 bases, leaving 4 bases of the junction unmatched. Per germline, CDR1 LNHNV and CDR2 YYDKDF (reference sequence). CDR3: CATSIGTTTGELFF. The CDR3 DNA reads TGTGCCACCAGCATAGGGACTACAACCGGGGAGCTGTTTTTT.

Turning to this clone: At one of its ends the junction is not consistent with the germline gene, which may arise from a read error. The rearrangement uses TRBV10-2 and TRBJ2-7, with TRBD1 matching over 8 bases. There are 14 residues in the CDR3. The V gene's germline CDR1 is WSHSY and CDR2 SAAADI. DNA of the CDR3: TGCGCCACCAGTCCCGTGGACAGGGCCGGCGAGCAGTACTTC. Translated, it gives CATSPVDRAGEQYF.

This chain uses TRBV6-1 with TRBJ2-3; no firm D call. Trimming left V 2 bases short and J 10 bases short, with 16 bases between. Germline lookup yields CDR1 MNHNS and CDR2 SASEGT. This CDR3 contains 14 residues. CDR3 coding DNA: TGTGCCAGCAGTGAAACACCCGGACCTTATTCGCAGTATTTT. Its translation is CASSETPGPYSQYF.

This clone occurred a few times. The chain uses TRBV5-6 and TRBJ2-7, with a possible D match to TRBD2 (6 bases). The CDR3 totals 15 residues. Trimming cost V 5 bases and J 6 bases, with 21 bases left between them. From germline, CDR1 is SGHDT and CDR2 YYEEEE. The CDR3 spells CASSRRGLREAEQYF. The CDR3, as DNA: TGTGCCAGCAGTCGGCGCGGGCTGAGGGAGGCCGAGCAGTACTTC.

This clone was picked up one time. The chain combines TRBV28 with TRBJ2-1; TRBD2 aligns across 13 bases. The CDR3 runs to 17 residues. With 8 bases clipped from V and 5 bases from J, the junction kept 12 bases outside the gene matches. Germline assignment: CDR1 MDHEN and CDR2 SYDVKM. The CDR3, as DNA: TGTGCCAGCCCTGGGACTAGCGGGACCATGTGGGACAATGAGCAGTTCTTC. It codes for CASPGTSGTMWDNEQFF. The whole variable domain, remainder taken from reference TRBV28 and TRBJ2-1, is DVKVTQSSRYLVKRTGEKVFLECVQDMDHENMFWYRQDPGLGLRLIYFSYDVKMKEKGDIPEGYSVSREKKERFSLILESASTNQTSMYLCASPGTSGTMWDNEQFFGPGTRLTVL.